This TCR beta chain was captured by sequencing in a study of PD-L1 blockade in urothelial cancer. Study-wide background: Study patients had been treated with 0 to 3 previous chemotherapy regimens. There were a median of about 140,000 T cells in blood samples. Timepoints chosen for blood analysis were 3 weeks (second dose) and 6 weeks after treatment start.

Only in-frame clones appear in the TCRdb table, and some are missing; sequencing was by immunoSEQ multiplex PCR. The data show tens of thousands of clones, with around 84% seen just once and about 4.7% held by the top ten. The table lists this clone with a count of one. Sequencing used PBMCs, obtained around atezolizumab (anti-PD-L1) treatment. This TCR was recovered from a man between 65 and 79 years old with urothelial cancer.

CDR3 sequence (DNA): TGCGCCAGCAGCCATAGGGGAGGGCCGAACAATGAGCAGTTCTTC. The encoded protein is CASSHRGGPNNEQFF. The chain joins TRBV4-1 to TRBJ2-1; 7 positions match TRBD2. The CDR3 has 15 amino acids. Trimming removed 3 bases from V and 5 bases from J; junction bases left unmatched: 7. Germline CDR1 reads MGHRA; CDR2 reads YSYEKL.